A single sample is the source of the 27 T cell receptor beta chains below, sequenced in a study of shared clonotypes between healthy human individuals (dated by TCRdb to 2020 to 2021). Library preparation was by the immunoSEQ multiplex PCR assay. The clones in this table, taken by TCRdb from immuneACCESS, are in-frame only. Not every clone is retained; where verified, under half of the shortfall comes from an unresolved V gene, and the cause of the rest is unknown. The sample contains around 2.1 million clones, about 93% of them found a single time. The biggest ten clones account for about 1.5% of the sample. For the CD8 naive samples, CD45RO-negative cells were positively selected for CCR7, yielding a CD45RA+CCR7+ population from which TemRA cells were excluded. Sequencing was performed on naive CD8+ T cells from PBMCs. The sample's cell subset or site label is to be understood as: CD45RA+CCR7+. Receptors were obtained from a man in his late teens or twenties in good health. Some clones in this sample may be carry-over from other donors' samples.

On this clone itself: Other DNA sequences from this sample encode an identical CDR3 as well. The chain carries TRBV27 and TRBJ2-6; D is unclear. Trimming stripped 2 bases from V and 0 bases from J, with 5 bases between. Germline-derived CDR1 and CDR2 are MNHEY and SMNVEV (reference sequence). The CDR3 is 15 amino acids. The CDR3 loop reads CASSLRGSGANVLTF. Here the CDR3 DNA reads TGTGCCAGCAGTTTACGAGGCTCTGGGGCCAACGTCCTGACTTTC.

This sequence joins TRBV5-6 and TRBJ2-7, with D unresolved. Germline-derived CDR1 and CDR2 are SGHDT and YYEEEE. The CDR3 length is 12 residues. The ends were cut back, 0 bases at V and 2 bases at J, with 3 bases in the middle. The chain's CDR3 is CASSLDAYEQYF. In DNA form, the CDR3 reads TGTGCCAGCAGCTTGGATGCCTACGAGCAGTACTTC.

J is TRBJ1-3 and V is TRBV5-6; no definite D call. The V end was cut by 4 bases, the J end by 1 base, with 18 bases between. In germline, CDR1 is SGHDT, CDR2 YYEEEE. The length of the CDR3 is 17 residues. CDR3: CASSPDRAEGSGNTIYF. The CDR3 coding sequence is TGTGCCAGCAGCCCCGACCGAGCCGAGGGATCTGGAAACACCATATATTTT.

The chain employs TRBV13 and TRBJ2-1, with D possibly TRBD2 on 5 matching bases. Trimming took off 2 bases at V and 8 bases at J, with 10 bases between the two ends. The CDR3 is made up of 13 amino acids. CDR1 PRHDT and CDR2 FYEKMQ come from the germline V gene (reference sequence). CDR3 sequence reads: CASSLLGGHEQFF. The CDR3 DNA follows: TGTGCCAGCAGCTTACTAGGAGGCCATGAGCAGTTCTTC.

The rearrangement joins TRBV11-2 to TRBJ2-1, with D perhaps matching TRBD2 (6 bases). V gave up 0 bases and J gave up 0 bases, with 15 bases separating them. This CDR3 spans 18 amino acids. CDR1 and CDR2 from the germline V gene are SGHAT and FQNNGV. Written as DNA, the CDR3 is TGTGCCAGCAGCTTAGATCGAGGAGGGGTAAGCTCCTACAATGAGCAGTTCTTC. Protein sequence: CASSLDRGGVSSYNEQFF.

The chain couples TRBV5-6 to TRBJ2-7; 8 nucleotides match TRBD2. The germline V gene has CDR1 SGHDT and CDR2 YYEEEE. The CDR3 is 16 amino acids. V shed 3 bases and J 5 bases; nucleotides not matched to a gene: 13. The CDR3 bases are TGTGCCAGCAGCTCATTAGCGGGACGAGTTGAAAACGAGCAGTACTTC. Encoded protein: CASSSLAGRVENEQYF.

The rearrangement uses TRBV27 and TRBJ2-1, with a weak D call TRBD1 (6 bases). Trimming removed 1 base at V and 6 bases at J, with 7 bases between. The germline V gene has CDR1 MNHEY and CDR2 SMNVEV (reference sequence). CDR3 length equals 13 residues. This CDR3 is CASSLWTVNEQFF. CDR3 DNA sequence: TGTGCCAGCAGTTTATGGACAGTCAATGAGCAGTTCTTC.

The chain recombines TRBV9 with TRBJ2-2, with unresolved D. CDR1 is SGDLS, CDR2 YYNGEE, per germline. The ends were cut back, 0 bases at V and 6 bases at J, with 9 bases in the middle. The CDR3 is made up of 14 amino acids. CDR3 bases: TGTGCCAGCAGCGTAGATACAGCCCCCGGGGAGCTGTTTTTT. The encoded protein is CASSVDTAPGELFF. Variable domain in full (rest from reference TRBV9 and TRBJ2-2): DSGVTQTPKHLITATGQRVTLRCSPRSGDLSVYWYQQSLDQGLQFLIQYYNGEERAKGNILERFSAQQFPDLHSELNLSSLELGDSALYFCASSVDTAPGELFFGEGSRLTVL.

V and J are TRBV5-1 and TRBJ2-1; 7 bases are a match to TRBD1. V shed 5 bases, J shed 6 bases, and the junction held 5 bases outside the gene matches. This CDR3 region has 13 residues. The V gene's germline CDR1 is SGHRS and CDR2 YFSETQ. DNA of the CDR3: TGCGCCAGCAGGACAGGGCAGGGCAATGAGCAGTTCTTC. It encodes CASRTGQGNEQFF.

The chain combines TRBV5-1 with TRBJ2-7; D is unclear. The germline V gene has CDR1 SGHRS and CDR2 YFSETQ. Deletions cut 3 bases from V and 4 bases from J, with 17 bases between. CDR3 size: 15 residues. In DNA, the CDR3 is TGCGCCAGCAGCTCAGGTTCCGCTTTTGGGTACGAGCAGTACTTC. Protein sequence: CASSSGSAFGYEQYF.

This chain uses TRBV7-9 with TRBJ2-7; a possible D gene is TRBD1 (6 bases). Between the trimmed V and J ends, which lost 6 bases and 0 bases, there was a span of 9 bases. The V gene's germline CDR1 is SEHNR and CDR2 FQNEAQ (reference sequence). This CDR3 contains 13 residues. CDR3 DNA sequence: TGTGCCAGCAGTGTCAGGGGCTCCTACGAGCAGTACTTC. This translates into CASSVRGSYEQYF.

The chain employs TRBV5-1 and TRBJ2-1, with a weak D call TRBD2 (6 bases). Germline V gives CDR1 SGHRS, CDR2 YFSETQ. Trimming stripped 0 bases from V and 2 bases from J, with 15 bases between. The CDR3 length is 17 residues. The CDR3 nucleotides are TGCGCCAGCAGCTTGGTTGCGGGGTTCTCTCCCTACAATGAGCAGTTCTTC. Encoded protein: CASSLVAGFSPYNEQFF.

Comments on this clone: The sample carries other DNA sequences with the same CDR3. The chain joins TRBV5-6 to TRBJ2-2; D is unclear. This CDR3 is 11 amino acids long. The ends were cut back, 5 bases at V and 4 bases at J, with 3 bases in the middle. Germline lookup yields CDR1 SGHDT and CDR2 YYEEEE. CDR3 protein: CASSFTGELFF. CDR3 sequence (DNA): TGTGCCAGCAGTTTCACCGGGGAGCTGTTTTTT.

The chain couples TRBV5-5 to TRBJ2-1, with 8 bases identical to TRBD2. The CDR3 contains 18 residues. V gave up 5 bases and J gave up 2 bases; unmatched junction bases: 15. Germline V gene sequence: CDR1 SGHKS, CDR2 YYEKEE (reference sequence). The CDR3 loop is CASRPKDIAGRAYNEQFF. The CDR3 region has the DNA TGTGCCAGCAGACCAAAAGACATTGCCGGGAGGGCCTACAATGAGCAGTTCTTC.

The V call is TRBV29-1, the J call TRBJ2-7, with D uncertain. Trimming took 5 bases from V and 3 from J, leaving 8 bases between them. Looked up from germline, CDR1 is SQVTM and CDR2 is ANQGSEA. The CDR3 contains 11 residues. CDR3: CSVRSLYEQYF. CDR3 DNA: TGCAGCGTTAGGTCCCTCTACGAGCAGTACTTC.

This chain links TRBV5-4 with TRBJ1-2; a weak D match, TRBD1 (5 bases). Trimming stripped 5 bases from V and 7 bases from J, with 21 bases between. This CDR3 spans 15 amino acids. Germline V gene data show CDR1 as SGHNT and CDR2 as YYREEE (reference sequence). CDR3 DNA sequence: TGTGCCAGCAGGATCTTAGGGGACTACGGGGTTGGCTACACCTTC. The encoded protein is CASRILGDYGVGYTF.

The chain has TRBV6-5 and TRBJ2-7; TRBD1 or TRBD2 may be the D gene (5 bases each). Trimming took 0 bases from V and 5 from J, leaving 17 bases between them. This CDR3 has 16 residues. Germline V gene data show CDR1 as MNHEY and CDR2 as SVGAGI. CDR3 residues: CASSYSRGAGNHEQYF. The CDR3 DNA is TGTGCCAGCAGTTACTCGAGAGGGGCTGGAAATCACGAGCAGTACTTC.

The chain is built from TRBV7-8 and TRBJ1-2; no definite D call. The germline CDR1 and CDR2 sequences are SGHVS and FQNEAQ. The CDR3 extends over 15 amino acids. Trimming removed 1 base at V and 2 bases at J, with 11 bases between. CDR3 region: CASSLGLGWNYGYTF. As DNA, the CDR3 is TGTGCCAGCAGCTTAGGCCTCGGATGGAACTATGGCTACACCTTC.

This chain links TRBV10-3 with TRBJ2-7; 9 nucleotides align to TRBD1. Losses at the gene ends were 4 bases for V and 2 bases for J; bases not matched to a gene: 9. The germline V gene encodes CDR1 ENHRY and CDR2 SYGVKD. The CDR3 is 16 amino acids. CDR3 residues: CAISVPDRGDTYEQYF. The CDR3 DNA follows: TGTGCCATCAGTGTCCCGGACAGGGGCGACACCTACGAGCAGTACTTC.

Details on this clone: At the DNA level, this CDR3 is encoded by other sequences in the same sample as well. This sequence joins TRBV27 and TRBJ2-2; D remains unclear. Trimming left V 8 bases short and J 2 bases short, with 9 bases between. Germline V gives CDR1 MNHEY, CDR2 SMNVEV (reference sequence). The CDR3 is 13 residues long. The CDR3 DNA is TGTGCCAGCGCCTGGGGAAACACCGGGGAGCTGTTTTTT. It encodes CASAWGNTGELFF.

The chain carries TRBV29-1 and TRBJ1-5; D ambiguous. This CDR3 is 13 amino acids long. Trimming cost V 2 bases and J 3 bases, with 8 bases left between them. The V gene's germline CDR1 is SQVTM and CDR2 ANQGSEA. For the CDR3, the DNA is TGCAGCGTTGAAACGGGCGACAATCAGCCCCAGCATTTT. Protein product: CSVETGDNQPQHF.

The rearrangement links TRBV6-1 to TRBJ2-1, with 7 bases aligning to TRBD1. This CDR3 region has 13 residues. Per germline, CDR1 MNHNS and CDR2 SASEGT. Unmatched junction bases numbered 6, after V lost 4 bases and J lost 9 bases. The CDR3 here is CASSAVTGFEQFF. The CDR3 DNA sequence: TGTGCCAGCAGTGCTGTGACAGGGTTTGAGCAGTTCTTC.

The CDR3 region has the DNA TGTGCCAGCAGTTTGCCCCGATACAACAGGGAAGAGACCCAGTACTTC. Residues: CASSLPRYNREETQYF. The rearrangement links TRBV28 to TRBJ2-5; the D gene is possibly TRBD1 (6 bases). The CDR3 runs 16 residues. With 3 bases removed from V and 3 bases from J, the gap between germline ends came to 17 bases. CDR1 is MDHEN and CDR2 is SYDVKM in the germline V gene.

The V gene is TRBV14, the J gene TRBJ2-7; D uncertain. In germline, CDR1 is SGHDN, CDR2 FVKESK. The CDR3 is 16 residues long. The V and J ends lost 0 bases and 0 bases respectively, with 12 bases between them. CDR3 nucleotide sequence: TGTGCCAGCAGCCAAGATCCCAGGTTTAGCTCCTACGAGCAGTACTTC. It specifies CASSQDPRFSSYEQYF.

The chain links TRBV7-3 to TRBJ2-3; D unclear. V was cut by 2 bases and J by 0 bases, with 12 bases left in between. CDR1 is SGHTA and CDR2 is FQGTGA in the germline V gene. The CDR3 runs 16 residues. Here the CDR3 DNA reads TGTGCCAGCAGCTTACACGTAGAACCTAGCACAGATACGCAGTATTTT. It is translated as CASSLHVEPSTDTQYF.

This chain links TRBV2 with TRBJ2-4; D may be TRBD1 or TRBD2 (5 bases each). With 8 bases removed from V and 8 bases from J, the gap between germline ends came to 13 bases. CDR3 length equals 12 residues. Germline CDR1 reads SNHLY; CDR2 reads FYNNEI. Here the CDR3 reads CASGETADIQYF. In DNA form, the CDR3 reads TGTGCCAGCGGGGAGACAGCAGACATTCAGTACTTC. The variable domain in full, with the rest retrieved from reference TRBV2 and TRBJ2-4, is EPEVTQTPSHQVTQMGQEVILRCVPISNHLYFYWYRQILGQKVEFLVSFYNNEISEKSEIFDDQFSVERPDGSNFTLKIRSTKLEDSAMYFCASGETADIQYFGAGTRLSVL.

The chain couples TRBV19 to TRBJ2-7; D is possibly TRBD2 (5 bases). The CDR3 sequence is 15 residues long. Germline assignment: CDR1 LNHDA and CDR2 SQIVND (reference sequence). V shed 8 bases and J shed 1 base, with 18 bases lying between them. CDR3 loop: CASSKDSALSYEQYF. CDR3 in DNA: TGTGCCAGTTCTAAGGACTCCGCCCTGTCCTACGAGCAGTACTTC.